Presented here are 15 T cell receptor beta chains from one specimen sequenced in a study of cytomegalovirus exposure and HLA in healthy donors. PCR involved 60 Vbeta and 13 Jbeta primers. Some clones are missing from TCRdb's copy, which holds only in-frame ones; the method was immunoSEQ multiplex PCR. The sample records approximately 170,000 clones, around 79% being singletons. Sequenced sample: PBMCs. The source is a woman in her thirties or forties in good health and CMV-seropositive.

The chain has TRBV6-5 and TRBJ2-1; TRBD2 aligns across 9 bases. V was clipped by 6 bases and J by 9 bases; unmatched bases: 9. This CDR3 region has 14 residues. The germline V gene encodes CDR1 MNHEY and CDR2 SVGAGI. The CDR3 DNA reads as TGTGCCAGCAGGGGCGGGGGGGCGTGGGGTGAGCAGTTCTTC. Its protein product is CASRGGGAWGEQFF.

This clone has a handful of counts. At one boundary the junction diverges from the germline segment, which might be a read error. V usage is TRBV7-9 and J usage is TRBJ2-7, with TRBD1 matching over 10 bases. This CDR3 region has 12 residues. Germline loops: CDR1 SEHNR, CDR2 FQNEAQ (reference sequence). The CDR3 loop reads CASSEETGGVGF. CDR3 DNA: TGTGCCAGCAGCGAAGAGACAGGGGGCGTAGGCTTC. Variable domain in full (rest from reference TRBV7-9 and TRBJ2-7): DTGVSQNPRHKITKRGQNVTFRCDPISEHNRLYWYRQTLGQGPEFLTYFQNEAQLEKSRLLSDRFSAERPKGSFSTLEIQRTEQGDSAMYLCASSEETGGVGFGPGTRLTVT.

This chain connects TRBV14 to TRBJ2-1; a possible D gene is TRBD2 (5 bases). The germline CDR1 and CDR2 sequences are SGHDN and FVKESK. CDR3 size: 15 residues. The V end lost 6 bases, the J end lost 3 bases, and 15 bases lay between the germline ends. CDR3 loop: CASSSDGKLYNEQFF. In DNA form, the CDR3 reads TGTGCCAGCAGTTCGGACGGGAAACTCTACAATGAGCAGTTCTTC.

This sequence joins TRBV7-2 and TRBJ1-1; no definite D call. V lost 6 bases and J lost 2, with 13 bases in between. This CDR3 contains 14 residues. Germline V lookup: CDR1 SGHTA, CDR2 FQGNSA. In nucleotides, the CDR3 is TGTGCCAGCAGTTCTATAACGGTTAACACTGAAGCTTTCTTT. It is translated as CASSSITVNTEAFF.

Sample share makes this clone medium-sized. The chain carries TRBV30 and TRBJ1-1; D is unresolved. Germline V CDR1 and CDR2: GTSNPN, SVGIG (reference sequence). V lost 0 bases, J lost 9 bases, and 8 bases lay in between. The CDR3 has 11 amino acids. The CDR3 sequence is CAWSVSKKAFF. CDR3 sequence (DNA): TGTGCCTGGAGTGTATCTAAGAAAGCTTTCTTT.

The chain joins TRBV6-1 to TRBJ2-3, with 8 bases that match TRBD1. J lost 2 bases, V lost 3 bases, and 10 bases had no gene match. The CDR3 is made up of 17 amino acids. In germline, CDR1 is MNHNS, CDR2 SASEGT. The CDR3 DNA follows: TGTGCCAGCAGTGATAGCAGGACAGGGAGCCTCACAGATACGCAGTATTTT. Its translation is CASSDSRTGSLTDTQYF.

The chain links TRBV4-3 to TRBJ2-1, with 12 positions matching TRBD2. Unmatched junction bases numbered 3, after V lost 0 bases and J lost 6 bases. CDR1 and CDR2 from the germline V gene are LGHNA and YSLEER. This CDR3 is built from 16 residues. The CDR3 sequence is CASSQDSTSGSNEQFF. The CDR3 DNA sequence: TGCGCCAGCAGCCAAGATTCGACTAGCGGGAGCAATGAGCAGTTCTTC.

CDR3 sequence: CASSLGLAEAYNEQFF. Here the CDR3 DNA reads TGTGCCAGCAGCTTAGGTCTAGCGGAGGCCTACAATGAGCAGTTCTTC. The V and J genes are TRBV7-9 and TRBJ2-1; 7 bases fit TRBD2. The J segment lost 2 bases and the V segment lost 1 base, leaving 5 bases of the junction unmatched. The CDR3 covers 16 residues. The germline CDR1 and CDR2 sequences are SEHNR and FQNEAQ (reference sequence).

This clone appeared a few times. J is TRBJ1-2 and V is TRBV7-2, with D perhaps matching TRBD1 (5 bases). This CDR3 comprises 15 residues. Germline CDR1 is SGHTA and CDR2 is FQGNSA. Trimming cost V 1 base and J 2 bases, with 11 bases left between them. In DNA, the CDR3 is TGTGCCAGCAGCTTAGTTGCGGGGCAGAACTATGGCTACACCTTC. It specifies CASSLVAGQNYGYTF.

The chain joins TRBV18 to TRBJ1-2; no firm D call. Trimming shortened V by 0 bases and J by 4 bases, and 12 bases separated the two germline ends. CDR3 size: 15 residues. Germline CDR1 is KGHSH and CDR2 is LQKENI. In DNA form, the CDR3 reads TGTGCCAGCTCACCACCGTCAGCAGGTTCCTATGGCTACACCTTC. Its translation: CASSPPSAGSYGYTF. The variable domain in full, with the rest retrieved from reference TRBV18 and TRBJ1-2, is NAGVMQNPRHLVRRRGQEARLRCSPMKGHSHVYWYRQLPEEGLKFMVYLQKENIIDESGMPKERFSAEFPKEGPSILRIQQVVRGDSAAYFCASSPPSAGSYGYTFGSGTRLTVV.

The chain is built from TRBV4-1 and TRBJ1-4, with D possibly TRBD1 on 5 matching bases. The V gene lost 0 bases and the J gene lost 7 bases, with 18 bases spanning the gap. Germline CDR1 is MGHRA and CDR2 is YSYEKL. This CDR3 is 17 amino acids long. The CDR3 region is CASSQDHPKGMGEKLFF. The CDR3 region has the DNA TGCGCCAGCAGCCAAGATCACCCTAAGGGGATGGGTGAAAAACTGTTTTTT.

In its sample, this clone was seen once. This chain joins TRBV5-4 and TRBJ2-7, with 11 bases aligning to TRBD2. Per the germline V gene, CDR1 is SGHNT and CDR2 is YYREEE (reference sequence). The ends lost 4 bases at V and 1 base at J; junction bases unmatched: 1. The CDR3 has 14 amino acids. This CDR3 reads CASSLAGGSYEQYF. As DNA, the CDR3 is TGTGCCAGCAGCCTAGCGGGAGGTTCCTACGAGCAGTACTTC.

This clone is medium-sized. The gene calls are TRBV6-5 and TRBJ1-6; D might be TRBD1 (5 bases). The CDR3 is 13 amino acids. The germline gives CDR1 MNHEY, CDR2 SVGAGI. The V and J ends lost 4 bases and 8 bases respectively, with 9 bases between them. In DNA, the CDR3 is TGTGCCAGCAGTTTCAGGGATTATTCACCCCTCCACTTT. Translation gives CASSFRDYSPLHF.

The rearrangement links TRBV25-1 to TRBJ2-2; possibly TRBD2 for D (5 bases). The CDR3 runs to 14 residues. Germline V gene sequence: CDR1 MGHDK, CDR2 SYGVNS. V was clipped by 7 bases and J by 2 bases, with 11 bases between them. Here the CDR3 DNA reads TGTGCCAGCAAGGCTCCGGGAAACACCGGGGAGCTGTTTTTT. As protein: CASKAPGNTGELFF.

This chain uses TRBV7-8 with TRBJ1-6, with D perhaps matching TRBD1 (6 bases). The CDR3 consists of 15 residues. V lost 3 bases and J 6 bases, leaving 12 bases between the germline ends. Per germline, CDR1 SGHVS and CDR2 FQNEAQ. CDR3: CASSLFRDTNSPLHF. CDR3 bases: TGTGCCAGCAGCTTGTTCCGGGACACTAATTCACCCCTCCACTTT.